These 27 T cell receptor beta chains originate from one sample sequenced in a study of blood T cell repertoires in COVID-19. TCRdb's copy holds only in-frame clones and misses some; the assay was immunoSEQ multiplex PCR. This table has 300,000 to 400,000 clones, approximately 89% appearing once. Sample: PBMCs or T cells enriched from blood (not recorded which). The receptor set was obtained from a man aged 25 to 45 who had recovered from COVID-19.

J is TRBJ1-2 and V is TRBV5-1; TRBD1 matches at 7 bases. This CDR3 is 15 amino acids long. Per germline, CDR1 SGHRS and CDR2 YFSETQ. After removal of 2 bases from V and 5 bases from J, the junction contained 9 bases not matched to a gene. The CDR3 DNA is TGCGCCAGCAGCTTTTATGGGGACAGTGCTTATGGCTACACCTTC. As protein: CASSFYGDSAYGYTF.

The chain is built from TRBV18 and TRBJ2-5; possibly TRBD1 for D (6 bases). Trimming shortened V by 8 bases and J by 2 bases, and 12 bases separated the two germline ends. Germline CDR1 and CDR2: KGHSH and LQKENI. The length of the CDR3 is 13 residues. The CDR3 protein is CASVGQFQETQYF. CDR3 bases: TGTGCCAGCGTAGGACAGTTTCAAGAGACCCAGTACTTC.

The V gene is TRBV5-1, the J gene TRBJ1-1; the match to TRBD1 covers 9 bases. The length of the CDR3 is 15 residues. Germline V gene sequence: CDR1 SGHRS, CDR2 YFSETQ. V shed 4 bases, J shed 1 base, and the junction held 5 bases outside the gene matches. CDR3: CASSTQGARNTEAFF. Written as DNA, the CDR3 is TGCGCCAGCAGCACACAGGGGGCGAGGAACACTGAAGCTTTCTTT.

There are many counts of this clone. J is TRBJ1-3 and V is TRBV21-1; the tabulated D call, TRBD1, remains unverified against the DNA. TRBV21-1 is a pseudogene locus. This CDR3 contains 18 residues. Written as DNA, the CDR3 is TGTGCCAGCAGCATGGGGGGACAGGGGATTAGGACTGGAAACACCATATATTTT. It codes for CASSMGGQGIRTGNTIYF.

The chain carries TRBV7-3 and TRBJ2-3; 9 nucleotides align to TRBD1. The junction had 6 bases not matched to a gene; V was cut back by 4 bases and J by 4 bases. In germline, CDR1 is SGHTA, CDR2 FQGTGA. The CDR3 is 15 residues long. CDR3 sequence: CASSSQGAGADTQYF. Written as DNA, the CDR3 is TGTGCCAGCAGCTCACAGGGGGCAGGGGCAGATACGCAGTATTTT.

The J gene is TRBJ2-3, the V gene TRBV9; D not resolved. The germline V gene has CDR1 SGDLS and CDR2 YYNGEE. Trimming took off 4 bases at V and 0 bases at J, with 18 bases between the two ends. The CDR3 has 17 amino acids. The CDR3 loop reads CASSSPSALTSTDTQYF. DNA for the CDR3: TGTGCCAGCAGCTCACCCAGCGCATTAACTAGCACAGATACGCAGTATTTT.

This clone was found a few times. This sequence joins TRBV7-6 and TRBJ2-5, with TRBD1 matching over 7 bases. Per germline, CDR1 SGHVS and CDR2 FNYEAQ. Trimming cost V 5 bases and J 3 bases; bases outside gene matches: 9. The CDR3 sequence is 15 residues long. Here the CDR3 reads CASSPNRGREETQYF. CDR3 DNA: TGTGCCAGCAGCCCCAACAGGGGTCGAGAAGAGACCCAGTACTTC.

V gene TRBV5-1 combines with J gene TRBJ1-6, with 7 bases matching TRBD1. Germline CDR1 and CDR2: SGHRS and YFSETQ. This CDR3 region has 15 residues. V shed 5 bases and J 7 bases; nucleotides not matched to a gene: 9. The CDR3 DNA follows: TGCGCCAGCAGACCAACGGGACAGAGCAATTCACCCCTCCACTTT. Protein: CASRPTGQSNSPLHF.

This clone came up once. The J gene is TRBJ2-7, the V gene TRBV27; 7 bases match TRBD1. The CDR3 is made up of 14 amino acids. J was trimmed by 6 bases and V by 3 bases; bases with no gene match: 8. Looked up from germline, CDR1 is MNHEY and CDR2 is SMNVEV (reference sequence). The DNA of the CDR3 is TGTGCCAGCAGTTTGGGACAGTTTGGGCGCGAGCAGTACTTC. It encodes CASSLGQFGREQYF.

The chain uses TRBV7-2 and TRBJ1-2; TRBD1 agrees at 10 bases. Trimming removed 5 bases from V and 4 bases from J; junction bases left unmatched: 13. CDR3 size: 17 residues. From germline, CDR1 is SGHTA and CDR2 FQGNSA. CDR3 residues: CASSRTVWDRGAYGYTF. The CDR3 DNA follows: TGTGCCAGCAGCCGCACGGTTTGGGACAGGGGTGCCTATGGCTACACCTTC.

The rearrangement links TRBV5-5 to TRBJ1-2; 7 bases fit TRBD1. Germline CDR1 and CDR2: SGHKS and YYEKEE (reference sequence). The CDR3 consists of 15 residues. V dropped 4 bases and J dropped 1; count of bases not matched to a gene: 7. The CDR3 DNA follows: TGTGCCAGCAGCCCCCGGGACAGACTTAACTATGGCTACACCTTC. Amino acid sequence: CASSPRDRLNYGYTF. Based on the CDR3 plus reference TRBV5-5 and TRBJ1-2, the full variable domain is DAGVTQSPTHLIKTRGQQVTLRCSPISGHKSVSWYQQVLGQGPQFIFQYYEKEERGRGNFPDRFSARQFPNYSSELNVNALLLGDSALYLCASSPRDRLNYGYTFGSGTRLTVV.

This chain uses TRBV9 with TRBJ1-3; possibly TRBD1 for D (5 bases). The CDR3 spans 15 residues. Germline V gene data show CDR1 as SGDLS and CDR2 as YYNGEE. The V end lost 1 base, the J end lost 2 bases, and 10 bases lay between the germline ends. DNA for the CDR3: TGTGCCAGCAGCGTAAGTGGGGGGACTGGAAACACCATATATTTT. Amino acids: CASSVSGGTGNTIYF.

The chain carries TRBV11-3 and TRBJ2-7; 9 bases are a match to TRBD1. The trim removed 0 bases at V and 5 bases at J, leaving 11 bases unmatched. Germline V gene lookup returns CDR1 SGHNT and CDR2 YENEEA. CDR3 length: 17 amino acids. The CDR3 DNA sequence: TGTGCCAGCAGCTTAGAGTGGACAGGGGAGGGTTTCCACGAGCAGTACTTC. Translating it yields CASSLEWTGEGFHEQYF.

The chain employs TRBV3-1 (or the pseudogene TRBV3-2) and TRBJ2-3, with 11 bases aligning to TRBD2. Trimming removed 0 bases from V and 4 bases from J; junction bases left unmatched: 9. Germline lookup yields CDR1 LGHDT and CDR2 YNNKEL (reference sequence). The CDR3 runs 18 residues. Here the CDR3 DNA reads TGTGCCAGCAGCCAAGACGGGGTAGCGGGGGGGCACGCAGATACGCAGTATTTT. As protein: CASSQDGVAGGHADTQYF.

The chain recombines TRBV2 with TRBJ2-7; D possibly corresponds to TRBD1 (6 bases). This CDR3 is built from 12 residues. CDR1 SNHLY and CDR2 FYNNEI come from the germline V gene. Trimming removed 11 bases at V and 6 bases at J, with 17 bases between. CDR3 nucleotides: TGTGCCTGTATGGGGCAGGACAGCGAGCAGTACTTC. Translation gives CACMGQDSEQYF.

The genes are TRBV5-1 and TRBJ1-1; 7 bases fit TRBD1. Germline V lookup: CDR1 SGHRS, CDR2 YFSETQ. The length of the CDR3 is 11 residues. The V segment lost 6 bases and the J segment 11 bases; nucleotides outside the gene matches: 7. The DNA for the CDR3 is TGCGCCAGCATTATGACAGGGTTGGCTTTCTTT. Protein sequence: CASIMTGLAFF.

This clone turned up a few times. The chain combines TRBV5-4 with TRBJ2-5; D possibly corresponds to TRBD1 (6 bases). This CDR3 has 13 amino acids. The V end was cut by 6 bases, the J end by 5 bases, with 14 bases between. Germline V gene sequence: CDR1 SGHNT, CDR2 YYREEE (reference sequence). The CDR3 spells CASTTLQGETQYF. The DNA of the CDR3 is TGTGCCAGCACCACCCTACAGGGTGAGACCCAGTACTTC.

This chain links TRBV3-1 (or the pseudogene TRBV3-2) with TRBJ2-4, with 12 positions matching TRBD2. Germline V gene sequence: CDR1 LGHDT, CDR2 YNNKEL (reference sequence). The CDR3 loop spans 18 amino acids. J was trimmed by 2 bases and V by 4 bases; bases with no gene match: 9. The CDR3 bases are TGTGCCAGCAGCCGTTCGGTACTAGCGGGGGGAACCAAAAACATTCAGTACTTC. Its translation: CASSRSVLAGGTKNIQYF.

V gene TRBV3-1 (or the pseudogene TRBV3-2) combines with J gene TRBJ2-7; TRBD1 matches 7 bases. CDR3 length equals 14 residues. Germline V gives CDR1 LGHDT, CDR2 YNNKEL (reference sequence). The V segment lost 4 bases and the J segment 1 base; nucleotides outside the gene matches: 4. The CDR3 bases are TGTGCCAGCAGCCGTGCAGGGGGTTCCTACGAGCAGTACTTC. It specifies CASSRAGGSYEQYF.

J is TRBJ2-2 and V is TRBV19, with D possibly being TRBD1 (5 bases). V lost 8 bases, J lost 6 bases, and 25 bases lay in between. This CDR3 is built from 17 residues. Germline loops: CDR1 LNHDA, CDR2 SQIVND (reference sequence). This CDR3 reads CASSLGTGSPVSGELFF. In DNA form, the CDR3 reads TGTGCCAGTTCCCTGGGCACAGGATCCCCGGTCTCCGGGGAGCTGTTTTTT.

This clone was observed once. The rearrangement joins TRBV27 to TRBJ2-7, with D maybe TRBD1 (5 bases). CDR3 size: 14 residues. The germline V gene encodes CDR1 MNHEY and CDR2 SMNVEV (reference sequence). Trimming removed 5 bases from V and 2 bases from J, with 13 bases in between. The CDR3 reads CASSPWTQPYEQYF. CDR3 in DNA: TGTGCCAGCAGTCCCTGGACACAGCCCTACGAGCAGTACTTC.

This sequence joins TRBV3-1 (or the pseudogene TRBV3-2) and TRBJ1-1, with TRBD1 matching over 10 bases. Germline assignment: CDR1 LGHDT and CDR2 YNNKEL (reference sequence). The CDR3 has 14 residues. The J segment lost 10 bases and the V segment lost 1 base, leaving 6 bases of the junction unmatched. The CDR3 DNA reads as TGTGCCAGCAGCCAAGTCCCGGGACAGGGGATAGCTTTCTTT. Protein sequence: CASSQVPGQGIAFF.

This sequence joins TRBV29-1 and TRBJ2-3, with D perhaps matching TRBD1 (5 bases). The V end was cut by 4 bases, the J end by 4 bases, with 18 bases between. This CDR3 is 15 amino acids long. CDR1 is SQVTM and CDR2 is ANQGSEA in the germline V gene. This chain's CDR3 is CSVVSGGEGADTQYF. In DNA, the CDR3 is TGCAGCGTTGTATCCGGTGGGGAAGGGGCAGATACGCAGTATTTT.

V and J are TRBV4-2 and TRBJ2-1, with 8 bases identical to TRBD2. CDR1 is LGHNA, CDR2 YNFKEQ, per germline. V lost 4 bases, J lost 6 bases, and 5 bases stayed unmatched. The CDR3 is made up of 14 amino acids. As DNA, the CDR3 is TGTGCCAGCAGCCCTCTCGGGACTAGCAATGAGCAGTTCTTC. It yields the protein CASSPLGTSNEQFF.

CDR3 nucleotide sequence: TGTGCCAGCAGTCCGTGGGACAGGGGTCGCCCAAGCGATTCACCCCTCCACTTT. It encodes CASSPWDRGRPSDSPLHF. J is TRBJ1-6 and V is TRBV2; TRBD1 agrees at 10 bases. The CDR3 is made up of 18 amino acids. Germline assignment: CDR1 SNHLY and CDR2 FYNNEI. The V segment lost 5 bases and the J segment 8 bases; nucleotides outside the gene matches: 15.

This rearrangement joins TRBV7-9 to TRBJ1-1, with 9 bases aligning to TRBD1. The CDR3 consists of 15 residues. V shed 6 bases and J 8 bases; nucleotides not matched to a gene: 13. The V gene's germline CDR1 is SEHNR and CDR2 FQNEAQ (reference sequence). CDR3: CASRPGTGWGIEAFF. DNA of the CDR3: TGTGCCAGCAGACCCGGGACAGGGTGGGGTATAGAAGCTTTCTTT.

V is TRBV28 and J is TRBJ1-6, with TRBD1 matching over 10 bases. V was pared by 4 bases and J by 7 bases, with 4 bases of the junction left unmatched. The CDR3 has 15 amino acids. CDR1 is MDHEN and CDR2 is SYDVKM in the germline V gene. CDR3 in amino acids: CASSSPGQGNSPLHF. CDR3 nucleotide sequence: TGTGCCAGCAGTTCACCGGGACAGGGGAATTCACCCCTCCACTTT.